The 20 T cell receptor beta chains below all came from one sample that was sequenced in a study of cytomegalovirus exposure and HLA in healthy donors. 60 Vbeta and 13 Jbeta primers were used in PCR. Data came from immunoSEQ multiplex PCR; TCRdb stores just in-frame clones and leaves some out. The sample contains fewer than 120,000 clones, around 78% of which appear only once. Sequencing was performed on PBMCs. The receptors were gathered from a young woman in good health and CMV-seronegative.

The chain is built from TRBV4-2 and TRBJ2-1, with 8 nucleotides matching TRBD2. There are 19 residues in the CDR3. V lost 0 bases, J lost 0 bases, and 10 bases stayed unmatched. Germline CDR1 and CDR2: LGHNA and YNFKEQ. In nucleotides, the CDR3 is TGTGCCAGCAGCCAAGATTCGGAGCGGGGGTATTCCTCCTACAATGAGCAGTTCTTC. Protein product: CASSQDSERGYSSYNEQFF.

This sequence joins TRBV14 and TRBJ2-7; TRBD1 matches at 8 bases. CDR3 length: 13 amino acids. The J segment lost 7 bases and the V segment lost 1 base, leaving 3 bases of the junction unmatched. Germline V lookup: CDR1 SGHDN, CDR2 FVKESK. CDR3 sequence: CASSQVWTGEQYF. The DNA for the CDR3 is TGTGCCAGCAGCCAAGTTTGGACAGGGGAGCAGTACTTC.

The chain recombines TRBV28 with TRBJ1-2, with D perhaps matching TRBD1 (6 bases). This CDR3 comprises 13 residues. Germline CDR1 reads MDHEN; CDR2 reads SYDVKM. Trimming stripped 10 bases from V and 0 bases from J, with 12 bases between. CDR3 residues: CATEGGANYGYTF. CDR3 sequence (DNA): TGTGCCACAGAAGGGGGAGCTAACTATGGCTACACCTTC.

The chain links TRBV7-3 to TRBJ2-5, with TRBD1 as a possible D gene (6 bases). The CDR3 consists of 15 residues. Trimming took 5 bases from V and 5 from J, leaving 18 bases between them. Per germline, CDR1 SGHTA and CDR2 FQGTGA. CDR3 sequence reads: CASSPSTYRAETQYF. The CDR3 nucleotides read TGTGCCAGCAGCCCTTCGACATACAGGGCGGAGACCCAGTACTTC. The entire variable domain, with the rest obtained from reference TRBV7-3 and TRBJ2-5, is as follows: GAGVSQTPSNKVTEKGKYVELRCDPISGHTALYWYRQSLGQGPEFLIYFQGTGAADDSGLPNDRFFAVRPEGSVSTLKIQRTERGDSAVYLCASSPSTYRAETQYFGPGTRLLVL.

The chain's CDR3 is CASSSPGQENIQYF. CDR3 nucleotide sequence: TGTGCCAGCAGCTCCCCGGGACAGGAAAACATTCAGTACTTC. The chain has TRBV7-9 and TRBJ2-4; 8 bases are shared with TRBD1. Germline lookup yields CDR1 SEHNR and CDR2 FQNEAQ (reference sequence). The junction had 4 bases not matched to a gene; V was cut back by 4 bases and J by 5 bases. This CDR3 comprises 14 residues.

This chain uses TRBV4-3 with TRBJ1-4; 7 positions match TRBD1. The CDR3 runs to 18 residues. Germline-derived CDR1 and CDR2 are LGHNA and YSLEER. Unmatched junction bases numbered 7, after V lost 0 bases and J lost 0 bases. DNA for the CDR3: TGCGCCAGCAGCCAAGAACGGCAGGGGGTAGCAACTAATGAAAAACTGTTTTTT. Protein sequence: CASSQERQGVATNEKLFF.

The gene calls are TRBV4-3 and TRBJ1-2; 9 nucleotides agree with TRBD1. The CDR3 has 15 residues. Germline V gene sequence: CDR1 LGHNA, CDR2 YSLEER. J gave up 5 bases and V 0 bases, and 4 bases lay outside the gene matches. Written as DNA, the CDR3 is TGCGCCAGCAGCCAAGACTGGACAGGGGATTATGGCTACACCTTC. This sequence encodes CASSQDWTGDYGYTF.

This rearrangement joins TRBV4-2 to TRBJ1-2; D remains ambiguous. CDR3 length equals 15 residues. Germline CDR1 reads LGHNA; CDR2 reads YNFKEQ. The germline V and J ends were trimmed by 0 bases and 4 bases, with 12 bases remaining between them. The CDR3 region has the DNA TGTGCCAGCAGCCAAGATAATGAGGGAAGCTATGGCTACACCTTC. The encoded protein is CASSQDNEGSYGYTF.

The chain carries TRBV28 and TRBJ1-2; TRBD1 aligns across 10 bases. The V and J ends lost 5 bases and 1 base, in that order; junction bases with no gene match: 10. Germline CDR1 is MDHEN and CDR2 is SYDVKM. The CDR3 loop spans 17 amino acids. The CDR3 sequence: CASSRLTGGWVNYGYTF. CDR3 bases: TGTGCCAGCAGTCGTTTGACAGGGGGCTGGGTTAACTATGGCTACACCTTC.

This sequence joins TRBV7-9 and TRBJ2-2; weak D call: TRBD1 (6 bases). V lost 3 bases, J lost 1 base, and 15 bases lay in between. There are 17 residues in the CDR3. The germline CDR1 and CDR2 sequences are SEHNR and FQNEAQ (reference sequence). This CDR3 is CASSFLQGAGNTGELFF. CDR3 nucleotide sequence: TGTGCCAGCAGCTTCTTACAGGGAGCTGGGAACACCGGGGAGCTGTTTTTT.

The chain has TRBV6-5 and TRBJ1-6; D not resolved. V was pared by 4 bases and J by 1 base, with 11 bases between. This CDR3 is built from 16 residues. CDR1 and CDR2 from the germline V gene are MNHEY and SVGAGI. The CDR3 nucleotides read TGTGCCAGCAGTTCCCTAATGAAGTCCTATAATTCACCCCTCCACTTT. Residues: CASSSLMKSYNSPLHF.

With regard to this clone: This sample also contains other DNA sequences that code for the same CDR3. The CDR3 sequence is CASSLGLGETQYF. The CDR3 bases are TGTGCCAGCAGCCTCGGACTAGGGGAGACCCAGTACTTC. The chain joins TRBV7-2 to TRBJ2-5; 7 bases are a match to TRBD2. Germline CDR1 and CDR2: SGHTA and FQGNSA. This CDR3 has 13 amino acids. The V gene end was trimmed by 5 bases and the J gene end by 5 bases; junction bases not matched to a gene: 5.

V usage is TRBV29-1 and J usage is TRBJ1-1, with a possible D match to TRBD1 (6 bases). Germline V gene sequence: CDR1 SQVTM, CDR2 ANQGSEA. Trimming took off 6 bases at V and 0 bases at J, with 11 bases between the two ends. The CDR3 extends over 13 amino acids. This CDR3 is CSVRRGMNTEAFF. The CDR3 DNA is TGCAGCGTCCGCAGGGGAATGAACACTGAAGCTTTCTTT.

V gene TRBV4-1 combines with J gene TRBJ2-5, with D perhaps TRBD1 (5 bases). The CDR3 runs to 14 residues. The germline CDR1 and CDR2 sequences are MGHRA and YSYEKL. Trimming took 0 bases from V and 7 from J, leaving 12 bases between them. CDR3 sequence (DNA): TGCGCCAGCAGCCAAGAGTTGCAGGGATGGACCCAGTACTTC. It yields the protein CASSQELQGWTQYF.

CDR3 nucleotide sequence: TGCAGCGTTGAATTGGGCCAGGGTGTGGATCAGCCCCAGCATTTT. This encodes CSVELGQGVDQPQHF. The rearrangement uses TRBV29-1 and TRBJ1-5, with D possibly being TRBD1 (5 bases). Deletions cut 2 bases from V and 5 bases from J, with 16 bases between. This CDR3 has 15 amino acids. Germline V gene data show CDR1 as SQVTM and CDR2 as ANQGSEA. Variable domain in full (rest from reference TRBV29-1 and TRBJ1-5): SAVISQKPSRDICQRGTSLTIQCQVDSQVTMMFWYRQQPGQSLTLIATANQGSEATYESGFVIDKFPISRPNLTFSTLTVSNMSPEDSSIYLCSVELGQGVDQPQHFGDGTRLSIL.

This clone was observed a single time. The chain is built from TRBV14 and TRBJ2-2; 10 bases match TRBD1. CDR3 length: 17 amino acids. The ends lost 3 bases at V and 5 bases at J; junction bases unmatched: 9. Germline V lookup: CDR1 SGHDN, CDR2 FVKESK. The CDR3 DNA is TGTGCCAGCAGCCATCGACTCGGACAGGGGGTGACCGGGGAGCTGTTTTTT. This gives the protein CASSHRLGQGVTGELFF. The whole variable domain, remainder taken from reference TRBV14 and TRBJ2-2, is EAGVTQFPSHSVIEKGQTVTLRCDPISGHDNLYWYRRVMGKEIKFLLHFVKESKQDESGMPNNRFLAERTGGTYSTLKVQPAELEDSGVYFCASSHRLGQGVTGELFFGEGSRLTVL.

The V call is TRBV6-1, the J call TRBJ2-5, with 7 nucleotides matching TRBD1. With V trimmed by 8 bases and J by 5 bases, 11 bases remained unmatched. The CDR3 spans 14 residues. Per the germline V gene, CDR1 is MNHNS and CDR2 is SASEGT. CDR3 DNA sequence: TGTGCCAGCCGACAGACAGGGCCGGAGGAGACCCAGTACTTC. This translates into CASRQTGPEETQYF.

The CDR3 DNA sequence: TGTGCCAGCAGCCGTACCGGGACAGGGTGGAATCAGCCCCAGCATTTT. Amino acids: CASSRTGTGWNQPQHF. The chain is built from TRBV7-2 and TRBJ1-5; 9 bases are shared with TRBD1. The germline gives CDR1 SGHTA, CDR2 FQGNSA. Trimming cost V 5 bases and J 4 bases; bases outside gene matches: 9. CDR3 length equals 16 residues.

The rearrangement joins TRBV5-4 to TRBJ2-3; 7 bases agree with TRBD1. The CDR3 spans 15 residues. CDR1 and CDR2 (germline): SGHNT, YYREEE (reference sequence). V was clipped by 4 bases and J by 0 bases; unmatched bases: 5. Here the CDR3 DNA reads TGTGCCAGCAGCGTAGGGACAGATAGCACAGATACGCAGTATTTT. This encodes CASSVGTDSTDTQYF.

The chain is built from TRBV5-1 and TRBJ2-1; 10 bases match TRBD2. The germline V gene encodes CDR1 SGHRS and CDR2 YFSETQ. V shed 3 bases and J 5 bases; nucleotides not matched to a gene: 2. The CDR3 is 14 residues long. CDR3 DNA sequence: TGCGCCAGCAGCTCTAGCGGGAGCCACAATGAGCAGTTCTTC. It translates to CASSSSGSHNEQFF.